The 22 T cell receptor beta chains given below trace back to one sample, sequenced in a study of T cell changes during pregnancy in multiple sclerosis. Method: immunoSEQ multiplex PCR; TCRdb's copy keeps in-frame clones and lacks some. The table lists around 30,000 clones, 85% to 90% of them singletons. The specimen comprised CD8+ T cells from peripheral blood mononuclear cells, sampled after pregnancy. Every receptor here comes from a female donor with multiple sclerosis, enrolled in a pregnancy study.

The V gene is TRBV2, the J gene TRBJ2-1; the match to TRBD1 covers 7 bases. Germline CDR1 reads SNHLY; CDR2 reads FYNNEI. The V gene end was trimmed by 5 bases and the J gene end by 4 bases; junction bases not matched to a gene: 5. The CDR3 spans 14 residues. CDR3 residues: CASSPQTGYNEQFF. The CDR3 DNA reads TGTGCCAGCAGTCCTCAGACAGGGTACAATGAGCAGTTCTTC.

The chain recombines TRBV6-5 with TRBJ2-7; 7 bases are a match to TRBD2. Germline CDR1 MNHEY, CDR2 SVGAGI. The CDR3 is 14 residues long. J lost 5 bases, V lost 6 bases, and 10 bases had no gene match. The CDR3 protein is CASRVREGYHEQYF. The CDR3 coding sequence is TGTGCCAGCAGGGTTAGGGAGGGGTACCACGAGCAGTACTTC.

The chain joins TRBV5-5 to TRBJ1-5; 7 bases fit TRBD1. The CDR3 totals 16 residues. The germline V gene has CDR1 SGHKS and CDR2 YYEKEE (reference sequence). V trimming: 1 base; J trimming: 0 bases; junction bases outside the gene matches: 4. This chain's CDR3 is CASSLQGGYSNQPQHF. DNA of the CDR3: TGTGCCAGCAGCTTGCAGGGGGGCTATAGCAATCAGCCCCAGCATTTT.

This chain links TRBV5-1 with TRBJ2-7; maybe TRBD1 (5 bases). V dropped 0 bases and J dropped 2 bases, with 9 bases sitting between them. The CDR3 is 14 residues long. CDR1 is SGHRS, CDR2 YFSETQ, per germline. The CDR3 region is CASSLAGIPYEQYF. CDR3 nucleotides: TGCGCCAGCAGCTTGGCAGGGATTCCCTACGAGCAGTACTTC.

The chain uses TRBV7-2 and TRBJ2-6; a weak D match, TRBD1 (6 bases). V dropped 5 bases and J dropped 0 bases, with 11 bases sitting between them. CDR3 length: 16 residues. The V gene's germline CDR1 is SGHTA and CDR2 FQGNSA. Here the CDR3 reads CASSPDSLSGANVLTF. The CDR3 nucleotides are TGTGCCAGCAGCCCGGACAGTCTCTCTGGGGCCAACGTCCTGACTTTC.

The chain employs TRBV27 and TRBJ2-7, with 11 positions matching TRBD1. The CDR3 contains 16 residues. J lost 2 bases, V lost 4 bases, and 7 bases had no gene match. Germline assignment: CDR1 MNHEY and CDR2 SMNVEV (reference sequence). The CDR3 loop is CASSYLGTGGPYEQYF. CDR3 DNA sequence: TGTGCCAGCAGTTATCTGGGGACAGGGGGTCCCTACGAGCAGTACTTC.

The chain joins TRBV5-1 to TRBJ1-5, with 7 positions matching TRBD1. The CDR3 runs 16 residues. V shed 3 bases, J shed 2 bases, and the junction held 8 bases outside the gene matches. From germline, CDR1 is SGHRS and CDR2 YFSETQ. This CDR3 reads CASSWGTDRGNQPQHF. The CDR3 bases are TGCGCCAGCAGCTGGGGCACAGACAGGGGCAATCAGCCCCAGCATTTT. Drawing the rest from reference TRBV5-1 and TRBJ1-5, the complete variable domain is KAGVTQTPRYLIKTRGQQVTLSCSPISGHRSVSWYQQTPGQGLQFLFEYFSETQRNKGNFPGRFSGRQFSNSRSEMNVSTLELGDSALYLCASSWGTDRGNQPQHFGDGTRLSIL.

This chain uses TRBV2 with TRBJ1-2; D may be TRBD1 (6 bases). Germline-derived CDR1 and CDR2 are SNHLY and FYNNEI. CDR3 size: 14 residues. Trimming took 4 bases from V and 5 from J, leaving 14 bases between them. The CDR3, as DNA: TGTGCCAGCAGTGGGATCACAGGGCTTTATGGCTACACCTTC. This codes for CASSGITGLYGYTF.

The J gene is TRBJ1-2, the V gene TRBV7-6; perhaps TRBD1 as D (6 bases). This CDR3 has 17 residues. V shed 5 bases and J shed 0 bases, with 19 bases lying between them. Per the germline V gene, CDR1 is SGHVS and CDR2 is FNYEAQ. This chain's CDR3 is CASSPPPVQGTNYGYTF. CDR3 sequence (DNA): TGTGCCAGCAGCCCACCCCCGGTCCAGGGGACTAACTATGGCTACACCTTC.

The chain uses TRBV4-1 and TRBJ2-2; D call uncertain. V was shortened by 0 bases and J by 3 bases, with 8 bases between the two germline ends. The CDR3 has 15 residues. Germline CDR1 MGHRA, CDR2 YSYEKL. CDR3 bases: TGCGCCAGCAGCCAAGATGAGCACTACACCGGGGAGCTGTTTTTT. This gives the protein CASSQDEHYTGELFF.

The chain employs TRBV7-3 and TRBJ2-1, with 8 bases aligning to TRBD2. Germline V gene data show CDR1 as SGHTA and CDR2 as FQGTGA. The CDR3 is made up of 16 amino acids. Trimming took 5 bases from V and 8 from J; bases not matched to a gene: 14. CDR3 bases: TGTGCCAGCAGCCTGAACGGGGGGGCCCCCTTGGATGAGCAGTTCTTC. Translating gives CASSLNGGAPLDEQFF.

The chain combines TRBV7-9 with TRBJ1-1; TRBD1 matches at 8 bases. The CDR3 sequence is 14 residues long. After removal of 3 bases from V and 6 bases from J, the junction contained 6 bases not matched to a gene. Germline CDR1 is SEHNR and CDR2 is FQNEAQ (reference sequence). The CDR3 coding sequence is TGTGCCAGCAGCTTGGTTACAGGGGGACCTGAAGCTTTCTTT. Protein: CASSLVTGGPEAFF.

This clone occurred a few times. Compared with germline, one end of the junction differs, possibly owing to a read error. The chain is built from TRBV6-1 and TRBJ1-1; 10 bases agree with TRBD1. There are 14 residues in the CDR3. Germline lookup yields CDR1 MNHNS and CDR2 SASEGT. The CDR3 coding sequence is TGTGCCATCAGTGAGGGGACAGGGGACTCTGAAGCTTTCTTT. Amino acid sequence: CAISEGTGDSEAFF.

The chain couples TRBV7-9 to TRBJ1-1, with D perhaps TRBD1 (5 bases). CDR1 is SEHNR and CDR2 is FQNEAQ in the germline V gene (reference sequence). This CDR3 has 14 amino acids. With 6 bases removed from V and 1 base from J, the gap between germline ends came to 12 bases. The CDR3 sequence is CASSLQGPNTEAFF. The CDR3 bases are TGTGCCAGCAGTCTCCAGGGCCCGAACACTGAAGCTTTCTTT.

This clone appeared once. J is TRBJ1-2 and V is TRBV28, with 9 bases identical to TRBD1. Germline CDR1 reads MDHEN; CDR2 reads SYDVKM. Trimming removed 2 bases from V and 2 bases from J; junction bases left unmatched: 9. This CDR3 spans 17 amino acids. CDR3 nucleotide sequence: TGTGCCAGCAGTTTAGTAACAGGGGGCGAGATGAACTATGGCTACACCTTC. Translation: CASSLVTGGEMNYGYTF.

The DNA for the CDR3 is TGTGCCAGCAGCTTCGGACAGGGGGCCTATGGCTACACCTTC. It encodes CASSFGQGAYGYTF. The V call is TRBV7-9, the J call TRBJ1-2; 11 bases agree with TRBD1. J gave up 4 bases and V 3 bases, and 1 base lay outside the gene matches. Germline CDR1 SEHNR, CDR2 FQNEAQ (reference sequence). The CDR3 is 14 amino acids. Full variable domain (outside the CDR3, taken from reference TRBV7-9 and TRBJ1-2): DTGVSQNPRHKITKRGQNVTFRCDPISEHNRLYWYRQTLGQGPEFLTYFQNEAQLEKSRLLSDRFSAERPKGSFSTLEIQRTEQGDSAMYLCASSFGQGAYGYTFGSGTRLTVV.

Note on this clone: This CDR3 is also generated by other DNA sequences in the sample. V usage is TRBV6-1 and J usage is TRBJ2-1; 8 bases match TRBD2. V lost 2 bases and J lost 0; bases outside the gene matches: 0. CDR1 and CDR2 from the germline V gene are MNHNS and SASEGT. The CDR3 length is 15 residues. CDR3 sequence reads: CASSELAGSYNEQFF. DNA for the CDR3: TGTGCCAGCAGTGAACTAGCGGGCTCCTACAATGAGCAGTTCTTC.

This chain joins TRBV13 and TRBJ2-2; 9 bases line up with TRBD1. The CDR3 has 16 residues. Germline V gene data show CDR1 as PRHDT and CDR2 as FYEKMQ (reference sequence). V lost 4 bases, J lost 4 bases, and 7 bases stayed unmatched. CDR3 in DNA: TGTGCCAGCAGCTCGGGGACAGGGTGGGGCACCGGGGAGCTGTTTTTT. This encodes CASSSGTGWGTGELFF.

DNA for the CDR3: TGTGCCAGCGGCCCGGAGGAGGGCTCCTACAATGAGCAGTTCTTC. This sequence encodes CASGPEEGSYNEQFF. J is TRBJ2-1 and V is TRBV6-1; a possible D gene is TRBD2 (6 bases). CDR3 length: 15 amino acids. The germline V and J ends were trimmed by 8 bases and 0 bases, with 14 bases remaining between them. The germline CDR1 and CDR2 sequences are MNHNS and SASEGT.

This clone was observed a single time. This chain links TRBV19 with TRBJ1-3; the D gene is possibly TRBD1 (6 bases). The V gene's germline CDR1 is LNHDA and CDR2 SQIVND (reference sequence). Trimming left V 4 bases short and J 0 bases short, with 16 bases between. The CDR3 runs 17 residues. The CDR3 is CASSTRIRTVSGNTIYF. The CDR3, as DNA: TGTGCCAGTAGTACCCGAATAAGGACAGTCTCTGGAAACACCATATATTTT.

The chain joins TRBV5-5 to TRBJ2-7; TRBD1 aligns across 9 bases. V gave up 4 bases and J gave up 3 bases; unmatched junction bases: 14. The length of the CDR3 is 17 residues. Per the germline V gene, CDR1 is SGHKS and CDR2 is YYEKEE (reference sequence). In DNA, the CDR3 is TGTGCCAGCAGCCGAAACCTCCGGGACAGGGATTACTACGAGCAGTACTTC. As protein: CASSRNLRDRDYYEQYF.

This clone was seen only a few times. The chain links TRBV6-5 to TRBJ2-1; perhaps TRBD1 as D (5 bases). CDR3 length equals 16 residues. Trimming left V 0 bases short and J 2 bases short, with 11 bases between. Germline V CDR1 and CDR2: MNHEY, SVGAGI. CDR3 nucleotide sequence: TGTGCCAGCAGTTACTCTCGGGCAGGGCCCTACAATGAGCAGTTCTTC. Its protein product is CASSYSRAGPYNEQFF.